The 12 T cell receptor beta chains listed next were all sequenced from one sample in a study of shared clonotypes between healthy human individuals (dated by TCRdb to 2019 to 2021). The library relied on the immunoSEQ multiplex PCR assay. Not all clones reach the TCRdb copy of this immuneACCESS table, which keeps in-frame sequences only. Checked studies attribute under half of the gap to unresolved V genes and leave the rest unexplained. This sample gives 2,500,000 or so clones in total; around 94% of them show up just once. The biggest ten clones account for over 0.12% of the sample. Sequences were obtained from naive CD4+ T cells sorted from blood. Per the publication, the cell subset or site label means: CD45RA+ positively selected. These receptors originate from a man aged 18 to 29 in good health.

The V gene is TRBV6-5, the J gene TRBJ2-7, with unresolved D. The germline CDR1 and CDR2 sequences are MNHEY and SVGAGI. The CDR3 has 14 residues. Trimming took off 0 bases at V and 2 bases at J, with 8 bases between the two ends. This CDR3 reads CASSYSPSTYEQYF. Written as DNA, the CDR3 is TGTGCCAGCAGTTACTCGCCCAGTACCTACGAGCAGTACTTC.

V gene TRBV6-1 combines with J gene TRBJ1-5; D uncertain. The ends were cut back, 2 bases at V and 4 bases at J, with 9 bases in the middle. Germline V CDR1 and CDR2: MNHNS, SASEGT. This CDR3 is 14 amino acids long. CDR3 region: CASSEWSTNQPQHF. The CDR3 nucleotides read TGTGCCAGCAGTGAATGGTCAACTAATCAGCCCCAGCATTTT.

The chain is built from TRBV7-2 and TRBJ2-1; either TRBD1 or TRBD2 may supply D (6 bases each). Trimming stripped 0 bases from V and 10 bases from J, with 16 bases between. CDR1 and CDR2 from the germline V gene are SGHTA and FQGNSA. The CDR3 contains 15 residues. In nucleotides, the CDR3 is TGTGCCAGCAGCTTAGCGGGCGGGGTCCAGGGGGAGCAGTTCTTC. This codes for CASSLAGGVQGEQFF.

The CDR3 sequence: CASSFVGGQTEAFF. The CDR3, as DNA: TGTGCCAGCAGCTTCGTGGGGGGGCAAACTGAAGCTTTCTTT. The chain is built from TRBV11-2 and TRBJ1-1; perhaps TRBD1 as D (6 bases). Germline V gene lookup returns CDR1 SGHAT and CDR2 FQNNGV. The CDR3 loop spans 14 amino acids. The ends were cut back, 3 bases at V and 5 bases at J, with 13 bases in the middle.

The chain has TRBV27 and TRBJ1-2; the D gene is possibly TRBD1 (6 bases). The CDR3 is 16 residues long. Trimming pared 0 bases from V and 7 bases from J, leaving 18 bases between. CDR1 is MNHEY, CDR2 SMNVEV, per germline (reference sequence). CDR3 coding DNA: TGTGCCAGCAGTTTATCCGGACAGATCTTCGGGAGTGGCTACACCTTC. Its protein product is CASSLSGQIFGSGYTF.

The V call is TRBV10-3, the J call TRBJ1-2; D ambiguous. The germline V gene encodes CDR1 ENHRY and CDR2 SYGVKD. The length of the CDR3 is 13 residues. V was trimmed by 4 bases and J by 3 bases, leaving 9 bases between them. The CDR3 DNA reads as TGTGCCATCAGTGCCGCAGAGGACTATGGCTACACCTTC. It yields the protein CAISAAEDYGYTF.

This chain uses TRBV2 with TRBJ2-1; D perhaps matches TRBD1 (5 bases). CDR1 is SNHLY, CDR2 FYNNEI, per germline. The CDR3 runs 13 residues. V dropped 5 bases and J dropped 4 bases, with 9 bases sitting between them. CDR3 coding DNA: TGTGCCAGCAGTCTTACAGGTTACAATGAGCAGTTCTTC. It yields the protein CASSLTGYNEQFF.

This clone was detected a few times. This specimen includes other DNA sequences encoding the same CDR3. In DNA, the CDR3 is TGTGCCATCAGTGGGCTGAACACTGAAGCTTTCTTT. Translation gives CAISGLNTEAFF. The chain couples TRBV10-3 to TRBJ1-1; D is undetermined. V was trimmed by 4 bases and J by 0 bases, leaving 3 bases between them. Germline assignment: CDR1 ENHRY and CDR2 SYGVKD. The CDR3 is 12 residues long.

The rearrangement joins TRBV6-5 to TRBJ2-5; possibly TRBD2 for D (5 bases). This CDR3 region has 14 residues. The V and J ends lost 4 bases and 1 base respectively, with 10 bases between them. Germline V gene sequence: CDR1 MNHEY, CDR2 SVGAGI. Here the CDR3 DNA reads TGTGCCAGCAGTTCCGCCCGGGGCCAAGAGACCCAGTACTTC. Translation gives CASSSARGQETQYF.

The chain has TRBV7-2 and TRBJ2-3; tentatively, D is TRBD1 (5 bases). CDR3 size: 15 residues. From germline, CDR1 is SGHTA and CDR2 FQGNSA. V shed 2 bases and J shed 0 bases, with 9 bases lying between them. This chain's CDR3 is CASSLSRASTDTQYF. CDR3 DNA sequence: TGTGCCAGCAGCTTAAGCAGGGCTAGCACAGATACGCAGTATTTT.

The rearrangement links TRBV20-1 to TRBJ1-1; 7 positions agree with TRBD1. This CDR3 is built from 11 residues. The V gene's germline CDR1 is DFQATT and CDR2 SNEGSKA (reference sequence). The trim removed 6 bases at V and 10 bases at J, leaving 8 bases unmatched. The CDR3: CSADRQGVAFF. The DNA for the CDR3 is TGCAGTGCAGATAGACAGGGTGTAGCTTTCTTT.

CDR3 nucleotide sequence: TGTGCCAGCAGGTTTGGTTATGCGTATGGCTACACCTTC. Translated: CASRFGYAYGYTF. J is TRBJ1-2 and V is TRBV5-4; no clear D gene. The germline V gene encodes CDR1 SGHNT and CDR2 YYREEE (reference sequence). The CDR3 runs 13 residues. V lost 5 bases, J lost 5 bases, and 13 bases lay in between.